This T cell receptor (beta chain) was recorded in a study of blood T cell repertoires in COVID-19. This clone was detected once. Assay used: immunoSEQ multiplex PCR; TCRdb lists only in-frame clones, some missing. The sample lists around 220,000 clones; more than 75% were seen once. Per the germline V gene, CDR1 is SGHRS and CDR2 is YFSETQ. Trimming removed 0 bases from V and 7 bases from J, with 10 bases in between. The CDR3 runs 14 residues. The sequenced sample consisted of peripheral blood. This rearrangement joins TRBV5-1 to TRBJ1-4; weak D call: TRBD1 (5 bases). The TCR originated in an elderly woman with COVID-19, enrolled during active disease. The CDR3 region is CASSLGQIGEKLFF. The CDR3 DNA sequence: TGCGCCAGCAGCTTGGGACAGATAGGTGAAAAACTGTTTTTT. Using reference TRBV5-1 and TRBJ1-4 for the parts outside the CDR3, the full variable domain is KAGVTQTPRYLIKTRGQQVTLSCSPISGHRSVSWYQQTPGQGLQFLFEYFSETQRNKGNFPGRFSGRQFSNSRSEMNVSTLELGDSALYLCASSLGQIGEKLFFGSGTQLSVL.